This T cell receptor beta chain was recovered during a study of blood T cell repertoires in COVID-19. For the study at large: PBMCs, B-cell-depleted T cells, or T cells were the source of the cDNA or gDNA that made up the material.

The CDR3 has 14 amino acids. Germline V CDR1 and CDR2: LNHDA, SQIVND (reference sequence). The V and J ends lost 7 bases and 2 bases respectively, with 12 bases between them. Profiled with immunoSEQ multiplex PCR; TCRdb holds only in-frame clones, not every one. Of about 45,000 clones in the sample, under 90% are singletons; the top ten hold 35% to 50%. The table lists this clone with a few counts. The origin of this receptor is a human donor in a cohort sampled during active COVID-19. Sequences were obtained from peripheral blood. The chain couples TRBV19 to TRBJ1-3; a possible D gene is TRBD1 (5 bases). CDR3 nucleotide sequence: TGTGCCAGTATGGGGCAGGGCGCTGGAAACACCATATATTTT. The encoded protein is CASMGQGAGNTIYF.